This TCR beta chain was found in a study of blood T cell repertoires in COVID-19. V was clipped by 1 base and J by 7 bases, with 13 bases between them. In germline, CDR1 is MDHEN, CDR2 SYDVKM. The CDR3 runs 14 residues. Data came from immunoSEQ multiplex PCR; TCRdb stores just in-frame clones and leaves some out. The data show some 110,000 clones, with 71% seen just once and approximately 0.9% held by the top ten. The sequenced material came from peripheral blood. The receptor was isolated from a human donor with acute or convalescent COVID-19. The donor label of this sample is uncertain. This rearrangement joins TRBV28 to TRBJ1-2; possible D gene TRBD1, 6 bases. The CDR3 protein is CASSLFTGWGGYTF. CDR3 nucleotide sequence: TGTGCCAGCAGTTTATTTACAGGGTGGGGTGGCTACACCTTC.